The 8 T cell receptor beta chains listed next were all sequenced from one sample in a study of cytomegalovirus exposure and HLA in healthy donors. Here immunoSEQ multiplex PCR was the method, and the copy in TCRdb shows in-frame clones only, minus some. The top ten hold under 1.3% of the sample, which has some 67,000 clones, around 93% seen once. The sample was PBMCs. These receptors came from a woman aged 18-30 years in good health and CMV-seronegative.

The chain uses TRBV6-1 and TRBJ2-7, with 9 bases lining up with TRBD2. From germline, CDR1 is MNHNS and CDR2 SASEGT. The trim removed 2 bases at V and 2 bases at J, leaving 4 bases unmatched. There are 15 residues in the CDR3. CDR3 region: CASSESGGGAYEQYF. Here the CDR3 DNA reads TGTGCCAGCAGTGAATCGGGCGGGGGGGCCTACGAGCAGTACTTC.

This clone showed up just once. The CDR3 loop reads CASSQDYREETQYF. The CDR3 DNA follows: TGTGCCAGCAGCCAAGATTACAGGGAGGAGACCCAGTACTTC. This sequence joins TRBV14 and TRBJ2-5, with D possibly matching TRBD1 (6 bases). V dropped 0 bases and J dropped 5 bases, with 10 bases sitting between them. The length of the CDR3 is 14 residues. Germline V CDR1 and CDR2: SGHDN, FVKESK.

This sequence joins TRBV27 and TRBJ2-7; TRBD2 agrees at 7 bases. This CDR3 region has 16 residues. Unmatched junction bases numbered 16, after V lost 10 bases and J lost 1 base. Germline V gives CDR1 MNHEY, CDR2 SMNVEV (reference sequence). The chain's CDR3 is CATKLLSAGISYEQYF. CDR3 in DNA: TGTGCCACCAAACTCTTATCAGCGGGAATTTCCTACGAGCAGTACTTC.

The chain combines TRBV7-8 with TRBJ1-2; 9 bases align to TRBD1. The CDR3 has 13 amino acids. V shed 4 bases and J 8 bases; nucleotides not matched to a gene: 5. CDR1 is SGHVS, CDR2 FQNEAQ, per germline. This CDR3 is CASSSRTGEGYTF. The CDR3 coding sequence is TGTGCCAGCAGCTCGCGGACAGGGGAAGGCTACACCTTC.

The J gene is TRBJ2-1, the V gene TRBV10-3; 10 bases fit TRBD2. This CDR3 is 13 amino acids long. The germline gives CDR1 ENHRY, CDR2 SYGVKD. Germline trimming cut 7 bases from V and 7 bases from J; bases unmatched to any gene: 4. The CDR3 region is CAITQREGNEQFF. In nucleotides, the CDR3 is TGTGCCATCACCCAGCGGGAGGGTAATGAGCAGTTCTTC.

The chain joins TRBV6-1 to TRBJ1-4; 8 bases are a match to TRBD1. Losses at the gene ends were 4 bases for V and 0 bases for J; bases not matched to a gene: 10. CDR3 length equals 18 residues. Germline CDR1 and CDR2: MNHNS and SASEGT. CDR3 sequence: CASSVFSGGTATNEKLFF. The CDR3 nucleotides are TGTGCCAGCAGTGTCTTCTCAGGGGGCACTGCAACTAATGAAAAACTGTTTTTT.

This clone was found a few times. The V and J genes are TRBV5-1 and TRBJ2-3; tentatively, D is TRBD2 (6 bases). Germline V gene data show CDR1 as SGHRS and CDR2 as YFSETQ. The CDR3 extends over 14 amino acids. The V end was cut by 2 bases, the J end by 1 base, with 8 bases between. CDR3 in amino acids: CASSFGGGTDTQYF. The CDR3, as DNA: TGCGCCAGCAGCTTTGGAGGGGGCACAGATACGCAGTATTTT. The full variable domain, rest sourced from reference TRBV5-1 and TRBJ2-3, is KAGVTQTPRYLIKTRGQQVTLSCSPISGHRSVSWYQQTPGQGLQFLFEYFSETQRNKGNFPGRFSGRQFSNSRSEMNVSTLELGDSALYLCASSFGGGTDTQYFGPGTRLTVL.

V is TRBV2 and J is TRBJ1-2; D is uncertain. V was cut by 4 bases and J by 7 bases, with 13 bases left in between. This CDR3 region has 13 residues. Germline loops: CDR1 SNHLY, CDR2 FYNNEI. CDR3: CASSASPASGYTF. The CDR3 DNA reads TGTGCCAGCAGTGCGTCCCCTGCCAGTGGCTACACCTTC.